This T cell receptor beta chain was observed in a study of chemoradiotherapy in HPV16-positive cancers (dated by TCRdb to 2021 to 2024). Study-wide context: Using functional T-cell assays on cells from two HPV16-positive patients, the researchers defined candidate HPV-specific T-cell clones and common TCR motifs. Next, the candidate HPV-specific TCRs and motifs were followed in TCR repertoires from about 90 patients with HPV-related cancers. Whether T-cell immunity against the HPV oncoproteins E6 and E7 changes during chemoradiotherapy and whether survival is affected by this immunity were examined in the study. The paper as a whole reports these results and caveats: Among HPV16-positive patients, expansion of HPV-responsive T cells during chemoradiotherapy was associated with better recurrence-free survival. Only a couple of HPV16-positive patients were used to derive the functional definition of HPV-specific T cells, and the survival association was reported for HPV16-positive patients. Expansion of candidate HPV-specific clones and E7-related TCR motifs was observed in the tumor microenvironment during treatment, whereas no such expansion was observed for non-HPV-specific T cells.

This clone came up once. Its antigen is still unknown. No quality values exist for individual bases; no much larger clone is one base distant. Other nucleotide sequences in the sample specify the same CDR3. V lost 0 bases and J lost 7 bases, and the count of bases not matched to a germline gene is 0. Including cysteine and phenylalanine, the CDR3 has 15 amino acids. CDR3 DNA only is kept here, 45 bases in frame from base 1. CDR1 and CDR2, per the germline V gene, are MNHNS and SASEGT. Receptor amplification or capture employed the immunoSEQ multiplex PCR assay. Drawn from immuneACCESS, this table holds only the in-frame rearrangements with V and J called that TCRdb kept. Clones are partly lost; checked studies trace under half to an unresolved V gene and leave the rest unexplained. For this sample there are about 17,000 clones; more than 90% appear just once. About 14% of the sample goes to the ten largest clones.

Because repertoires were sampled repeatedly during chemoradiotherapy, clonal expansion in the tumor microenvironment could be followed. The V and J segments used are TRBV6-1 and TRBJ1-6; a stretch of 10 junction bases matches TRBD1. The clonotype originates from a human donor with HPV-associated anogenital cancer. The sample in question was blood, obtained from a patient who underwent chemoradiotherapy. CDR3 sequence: CASSEAGQGNSPLHF. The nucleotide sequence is TGTGCCAGCAGTGAAGCGGGACAGGGGAATTCACCCCTCCACTTT.